The text below deals with one T cell receptor (beta chain). Only in-frame clones appear in the TCRdb table, and some are missing; sequencing was by immunoSEQ multiplex PCR. Counted here are about 330,000 clones, approximately 86% occurring once; the ten biggest clones make up roughly 1.2%. The V end lost 5 bases, the J end lost 5 bases, and 16 bases lay between the germline ends. Germline values: CDR1 LNHDA, CDR2 SQIVND (reference sequence). CDR3 length: 15 amino acids. These data come from a study of cytomegalovirus exposure and HLA in healthy donors. The source is a woman in her twenties or thirties in good health and CMV-seropositive. The specimen sequenced was PBMCs. The gene calls are TRBV19 and TRBJ1-5; D may be TRBD1 (6 bases). In DNA, the CDR3 is TGTGCCAGTAGTTTTACGGACAGAACGGATCAGCCCCAGCATTTT. It codes for CASSFTDRTDQPQHF.